This T cell receptor (beta chain) was obtained from a study of blood T cell repertoires in COVID-19. The overall study: In each case, the material was cDNA or gDNA derived from T cells, B-cell-depleted T cells, or PBMCs.

Per the authors' pipeline: Reference gene primer amplification in the assay estimated nucleated cell counts. Repertoires were generated with immunoSEQ multiplex PCR, while TCRdb's copy carries only in-frame clones and drops some. V and J calls and clone size follow that table, whereas D and trimming were derived from the DNA. The sample holds approximately 63,000 clones, approximately 92% seen once. Germline assignment: CDR1 MDHEN and CDR2 SYDVKM. V gave up 6 bases and J gave up 1 base, with 13 bases separating them. The CDR3 covers 15 residues. This chain uses TRBV28 with TRBJ1-5; D is possibly TRBD1 (6 bases). The receptor comes from an older woman with COVID-19, enrolled during active disease. The specimen sequenced was peripheral blood. In DNA form, the CDR3 reads TGTGCCAGCAGACCCGACAGGACCAGCAATCAGCCCCAGCATTTT. As protein: CASRPDRTSNQPQHF.